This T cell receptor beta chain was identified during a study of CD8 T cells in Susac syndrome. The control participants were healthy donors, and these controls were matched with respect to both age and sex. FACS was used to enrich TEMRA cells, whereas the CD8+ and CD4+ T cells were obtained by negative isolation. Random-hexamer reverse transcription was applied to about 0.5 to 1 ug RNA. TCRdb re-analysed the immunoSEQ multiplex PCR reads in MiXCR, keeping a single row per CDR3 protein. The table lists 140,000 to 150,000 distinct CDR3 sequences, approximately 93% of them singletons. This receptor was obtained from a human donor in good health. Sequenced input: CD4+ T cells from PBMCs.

CDR3 in amino acids: CSALGLAGLVNEQFF. CDR3 coding DNA: TGCAGTGCATTGGGACTAGCGGGATTAGTGAATGAGCAGTTCTTC. The V gene is TRBV20-1, the J gene TRBJ2-1, with 13 bases that match TRBD2. Trimming at V came to 6 bases and at J to 7 bases, leaving 9 bases not matched to a gene. In germline, CDR1 is DFQATT, CDR2 SNEGSKA (reference sequence). This CDR3 region has 15 residues.